One and the same sample provided the 27 T cell receptor beta chains below, sequenced in a study of CD8+ T cells in alopecia areata. Treatment denoted: oral pan-JAK inhibitor, 5-10 mg twice daily. RNA extraction and reverse transcription yielded cDNA as sequencing template. This table comes from immunoSEQ multiplex PCR, and its TCRdb copy is limited to in-frame clones, with some not included. Of about 140,000 clones listed, about 88% are singletons. The material sequenced was CD8+ T cells sorted from blood, taken at week 4, from a patient treated with tofacitinib. These receptor sequences come from a human donor with alopecia areata.

V gene TRBV29-1 combines with J gene TRBJ2-1; D possibly corresponds to TRBD1 (6 bases). Germline values: CDR1 SQVTM, CDR2 ANQGSEA. This CDR3 region has 16 residues. Trimming left V 2 bases short and J 5 bases short, with 19 bases between. The CDR3 loop is CSVERWDTPSDNEQFF. The CDR3 nucleotides read TGCAGCGTTGAACGTTGGGACACCCCGTCAGACAATGAGCAGTTCTTC.

The V gene is TRBV9, the J gene TRBJ2-2; TRBD2 agrees at 14 bases. V trimming: 2 bases; J trimming: 0 bases; junction bases outside the gene matches: 6. The CDR3 loop spans 19 amino acids. Germline values: CDR1 SGDLS, CDR2 YYNGEE. CDR3 sequence reads: CASSVSGLAGAANTGELFF. DNA for the CDR3: TGTGCCAGCAGCGTCTCGGGACTAGCGGGGGCCGCGAACACCGGGGAGCTGTTTTTT.

The table lists this clone with a few counts. The chain uses TRBV27 and TRBJ2-6; D is ambiguous. This CDR3 is built from 13 residues. V lost 2 bases to trimming and J lost 3 bases, with 2 bases between them. Germline V gene data show CDR1 as MNHEY and CDR2 as SMNVEV (reference sequence). The chain's CDR3 is CASSLGGANVLTF. CDR3 nucleotides: TGTGCCAGCAGTTTAGGTGGGGCCAACGTCCTGACTTTC.

A single count supports this clone. This chain joins TRBV14 and TRBJ1-1; D is perhaps TRBD1 (5 bases). The V gene's germline CDR1 is SGHDN and CDR2 FVKESK. V lost 0 bases to trimming and J lost 1 base, with 12 bases between them. The CDR3 spans 16 residues. The CDR3 region has the DNA TGTGCCAGCAGCCAAGATGTTAGCAGGGCGAACACTGAAGCTTTCTTT. Encoded protein: CASSQDVSRANTEAFF.

The chain links TRBV30 to TRBJ2-6; 7 bases agree with TRBD1. Trimming at V came to 1 base and at J to 3 bases, leaving 0 bases not matched to a gene. CDR3 length: 14 amino acids. CDR1 is GTSNPN, CDR2 SVGIG, per germline (reference sequence). The CDR3: CAWSGQGGANVLTF. The CDR3 bases are TGTGCCTGGAGTGGACAGGGTGGGGCCAACGTCCTGACTTTC.

The V and J genes are TRBV27 and TRBJ1-2, with D unclear. This CDR3 region has 14 residues. Germline V lookup: CDR1 MNHEY, CDR2 SMNVEV (reference sequence). V dropped 5 bases and J dropped 5 bases, with 15 bases sitting between them. The CDR3: CASSPGGLGYGYTF. CDR3 sequence (DNA): TGTGCCAGCAGTCCCGGCGGCCTGGGATATGGCTACACCTTC.

The genes are TRBV6-5 and TRBJ2-1, with D hard to call. V dropped 6 bases and J dropped 15 bases, with 18 bases sitting between them. CDR3 length: 12 amino acids. Germline CDR1 is MNHEY and CDR2 is SVGAGI. CDR3 amino acids: CASSPTSSTLFF. DNA of the CDR3: TGTGCCAGCAGCCCTACCTCCTCCACCCTGTTCTTC.

In DNA, the CDR3 is TGTGCCAGCAGCGGCAGGGATTCCTACACTGAAGCTTTCTTT. Amino acid sequence: CASSGRDSYTEAFF. J is TRBJ1-1 and V is TRBV5-6; possible D gene TRBD1, 5 bases. Between the trimmed V and J ends, which lost 4 bases and 3 bases, there was a span of 13 bases. There are 14 residues in the CDR3. CDR1 is SGHDT and CDR2 is YYEEEE in the germline V gene.

V gene TRBV5-4 combines with J gene TRBJ1-2, with TRBD1 matching over 7 bases. V trimming: 2 bases; J trimming: 2 bases; junction bases outside the gene matches: 3. This CDR3 comprises 14 residues. The V gene's germline CDR1 is SGHNT and CDR2 YYREEE (reference sequence). CDR3 sequence (DNA): TGTGCCAGCAGCTTAGACAGGGCGAACTATGGCTACACCTTC. This codes for CASSLDRANYGYTF.

The chain employs TRBV2 and TRBJ1-4; D may be TRBD1 (6 bases). This CDR3 contains 13 residues. The V and J ends lost 7 bases and 8 bases respectively, with 14 bases between them. Germline V gene data show CDR1 as SNHLY and CDR2 as FYNNEI. The CDR3 is CASNSGAGEKLFF. CDR3 DNA sequence: TGTGCCAGCAATTCAGGGGCGGGCGAAAAACTGTTTTTT.

The chain uses TRBV4-1 and TRBJ2-3; the match to TRBD2 covers 10 bases. V lost 4 bases to trimming and J lost 0 bases; unmatched junction nucleotides: 4. The CDR3 runs to 16 residues. Germline loops: CDR1 MGHRA, CDR2 YSYEKL. The CDR3 bases are TGCGCCAGCAGCCTAGGGACTAGCGCTAGCACAGATACGCAGTATTTT. It is translated as CASSLGTSASTDTQYF.

This rearrangement joins TRBV27 to TRBJ2-7, with unresolved D. CDR3 size: 12 residues. V lost 5 bases, J lost 6 bases, and 11 bases lay in between. Germline CDR1 is MNHEY and CDR2 is SMNVEV (reference sequence). The DNA of the CDR3 is TGTGCCAGCAGTCCCTCTCGTCGCGAGCAGTACTTC. It codes for CASSPSRREQYF.

The chain recombines TRBV9 with TRBJ1-4; no clear D gene. Trimming stripped 0 bases from V and 7 bases from J, with 7 bases between. The germline V gene has CDR1 SGDLS and CDR2 YYNGEE. The CDR3 covers 13 residues. DNA for the CDR3: TGTGCCAGCAGCGTAGGAGGTGGTGAAAAACTGTTTTTT. The encoded protein is CASSVGGGEKLFF. Using reference TRBV9 and TRBJ1-4 for the parts outside the CDR3, the full variable domain is DSGVTQTPKHLITATGQRVTLRCSPRSGDLSVYWYQQSLDQGLQFLIQYYNGEERAKGNILERFSAQQFPDLHSELNLSSLELGDSALYFCASSVGGGEKLFFGSGTQLSVL.

The V gene is TRBV7-9, the J gene TRBJ2-1; D is unclear. Trimming took off 1 base at V and 14 bases at J, with 0 bases between the two ends. This CDR3 is 8 amino acids long. Germline V CDR1 and CDR2: SEHNR, FQNEAQ (reference sequence). As DNA, the CDR3 is TGTGCCAGCAGCTTAGAGTTCTTC. Amino acid sequence: CASSLEFF.

The chain joins TRBV13 to TRBJ2-1, with D perhaps TRBD2 (6 bases). Germline values: CDR1 PRHDT, CDR2 FYEKMQ (reference sequence). This CDR3 region has 14 residues. Trimming stripped 5 bases from V and 10 bases from J, with 18 bases between. The CDR3 here is CASSKRGGAGEQFF. The DNA of the CDR3 is TGTGCCAGCAGCAAAAGGGGCGGGGCAGGAGAGCAGTTCTTC.

The chain is built from TRBV2 and TRBJ1-5; D unclear. The ends were cut back, 3 bases at V and 0 bases at J, with 15 bases in the middle. CDR1 is SNHLY, CDR2 FYNNEI, per germline. There are 17 residues in the CDR3. CDR3 sequence (DNA): TGTGCCAGCAGTGATAGTGAGGAACGGAATAGCAATCAGCCCCAGCATTTT. Its translation is CASSDSEERNSNQPQHF.

The J gene is TRBJ2-5, the V gene TRBV7-9; 7 bases are a match to TRBD2. V shed 4 bases and J 0 bases; nucleotides not matched to a gene: 2. Germline values: CDR1 SEHNR, CDR2 FQNEAQ (reference sequence). The CDR3 contains 14 residues. This CDR3 is CASSSGRDQETQYF. The CDR3 DNA is TGTGCCAGCAGCTCGGGGAGGGACCAAGAGACCCAGTACTTC.

The chain recombines TRBV5-8 with TRBJ1-2; 7 nucleotides line up with TRBD1. The junction had 5 bases not matched to a gene; V was cut back by 0 bases and J by 3 bases. CDR3 length: 15 amino acids. CDR1 and CDR2 (germline): SGHTS, YDEGEE. The CDR3 nucleotides are TGTGCCAGCAGCTTGGCAGGGGGTGCTTACTATGGCTACACCTTC. Translated: CASSLAGGAYYGYTF.

The J gene is TRBJ1-1, the V gene TRBV27; 7 bases are shared with TRBD1. V was clipped by 8 bases and J by 1 base; unmatched bases: 16. Germline CDR1 is MNHEY and CDR2 is SMNVEV (reference sequence). The CDR3 runs 17 residues. CDR3 residues: CASGEGNVHRGNTEAFF. CDR3 in DNA: TGTGCCAGCGGGGAGGGGAACGTACACAGGGGGAACACTGAAGCTTTCTTT.

The CDR3 here is CASPKGGCTDTQYF. The CDR3 region has the DNA TGTGCCAGCCCAAAGGGGGGATGCACAGATACGCAGTATTTT. The chain uses TRBV18 and TRBJ2-3, with D perhaps given as TRBD1 or TRBD2 (6 bases each). This CDR3 has 14 residues. Per the germline V gene, CDR1 is KGHSH and CDR2 is LQKENI. Trimming stripped 8 bases from V and 1 base from J, with 13 bases between. Supplemented by reference TRBV18 and TRBJ2-3, the full variable domain reads NAGVMQNPRHLVRRRGQEARLRCSPMKGHSHVYWYRQLPEEGLKFMVYLQKENIIDESGMPKERFSAEFPKEGPSILRIQQVVRGDSAAYFCASPKGGCTDTQYFGPGTRLTVL.

This clone was picked up one time. The genes are TRBV30 and TRBJ1-2; D unclear. Germline-derived CDR1 and CDR2 are GTSNPN and SVGIG (reference sequence). The CDR3 extends over 12 amino acids. V lost 2 bases and J lost 8, with 12 bases in between. The CDR3 loop is CAWSKRGIGYTF. CDR3 bases: TGTGCCTGGAGTAAAAGAGGGATCGGCTACACCTTC.

The CDR3 loop is CASSEDGGTTDTQYF. The CDR3 DNA reads as TGTGCCAGCAGTGAAGACGGGGGGACCACAGATACGCAGTATTTT. The rearrangement uses TRBV2 and TRBJ2-3; 7 nucleotides agree with TRBD2. CDR1 and CDR2 from the germline V gene are SNHLY and FYNNEI. This CDR3 spans 15 amino acids. V dropped 1 base and J dropped 2; count of bases not matched to a gene: 3.

The V gene is TRBV4-1, the J gene TRBJ2-1; possibly TRBD1 for D (9 bases). Trimming removed 8 bases from V and 8 bases from J, with 19 bases in between. This CDR3 has 14 residues. Per the germline V gene, CDR1 is MGHRA and CDR2 is YSYEKL. This CDR3 is CASREGQGLDEQFF. In nucleotides, the CDR3 is TGCGCCAGCCGGGAGGGACAGGGACTCGATGAGCAGTTCTTC.

This clone appeared a single time. This sequence joins TRBV29-1 and TRBJ2-2; D is possibly TRBD2 (6 bases). The CDR3 runs 15 residues. CDR1 and CDR2 (germline): SQVTM, ANQGSEA. V was cut by 0 bases and J by 1 base, with 9 bases left in between. The CDR3 nucleotides are TGCAGCGTTGAAGAGGAGGGACTGAACACCGGGGAGCTGTTTTTT. Translating gives CSVEEEGLNTGELFF.

The chain combines TRBV4-1 with TRBJ2-7, with 9 nucleotides matching TRBD2. The CDR3 contains 15 residues. Germline-derived CDR1 and CDR2 are MGHRA and YSYEKL. The V and J ends lost 4 bases and 3 bases, in that order; junction bases with no gene match: 7. CDR3 sequence reads: CASSLNSGRDYEQYF. CDR3 bases: TGCGCCAGCAGCCTGAATAGCGGGAGAGACTACGAGCAGTACTTC.

CDR3 in amino acids: CASRFGGHYNEQFF. Here the CDR3 DNA reads TGCGCCAGCAGGTTTGGGGGCCACTACAATGAGCAGTTCTTC. This chain joins TRBV5-1 and TRBJ2-1, with D perhaps TRBD1 (6 bases). V lost 5 bases, J lost 3 bases, and 12 bases lay in between. CDR3 length: 14 amino acids. Germline CDR1 and CDR2: SGHRS and YFSETQ.

This chain uses TRBV11-2 with TRBJ2-2; no reliable D call. The CDR3 loop spans 12 amino acids. CDR1 and CDR2 from the germline V gene are SGHAT and FQNNGV. V lost 5 bases to trimming and J lost 6 bases, with 7 bases between them. The DNA of the CDR3 is TGTGCCAGCAGCCCCCCATCCGGGGAGCTGTTTTTT. Amino acids: CASSPPSGELFF.